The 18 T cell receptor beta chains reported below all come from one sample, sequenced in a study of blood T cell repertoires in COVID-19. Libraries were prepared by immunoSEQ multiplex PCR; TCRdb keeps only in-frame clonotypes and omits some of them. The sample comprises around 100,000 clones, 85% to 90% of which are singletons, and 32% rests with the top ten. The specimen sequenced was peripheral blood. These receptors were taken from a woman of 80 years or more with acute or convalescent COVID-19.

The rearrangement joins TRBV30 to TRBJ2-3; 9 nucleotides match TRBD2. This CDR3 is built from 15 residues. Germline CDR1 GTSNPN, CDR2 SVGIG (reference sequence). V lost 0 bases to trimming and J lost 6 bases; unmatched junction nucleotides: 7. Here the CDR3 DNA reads TGTGCCTGGAGTGTAGGCGGGGGGGCCGGCGATACGCAGTATTTT. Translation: CAWSVGGGAGDTQYF.

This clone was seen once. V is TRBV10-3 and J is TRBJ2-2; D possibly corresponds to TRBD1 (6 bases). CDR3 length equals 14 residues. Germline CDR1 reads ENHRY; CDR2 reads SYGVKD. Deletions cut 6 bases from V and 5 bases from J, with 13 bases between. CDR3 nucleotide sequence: TGTGCCATCAGCAAGGACAGTACAACCGGGGAGCTGTTTTTT. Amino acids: CAISKDSTTGELFF.

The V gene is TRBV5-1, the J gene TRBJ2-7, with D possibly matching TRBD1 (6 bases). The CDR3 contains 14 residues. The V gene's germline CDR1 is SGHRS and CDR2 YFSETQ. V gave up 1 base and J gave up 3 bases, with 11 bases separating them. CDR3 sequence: CASSLTSRGYEQYF. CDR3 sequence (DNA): TGCGCCAGCAGCTTGACCTCCAGGGGCTACGAGCAGTACTTC. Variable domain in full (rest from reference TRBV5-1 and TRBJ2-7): KAGVTQTPRYLIKTRGQQVTLSCSPISGHRSVSWYQQTPGQGLQFLFEYFSETQRNKGNFPGRFSGRQFSNSRSEMNVSTLELGDSALYLCASSLTSRGYEQYFGPGTRLTVT.

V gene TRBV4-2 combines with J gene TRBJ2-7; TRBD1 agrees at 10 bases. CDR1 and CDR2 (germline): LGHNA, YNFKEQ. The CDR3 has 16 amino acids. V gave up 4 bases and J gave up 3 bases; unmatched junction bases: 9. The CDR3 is CASSLDRGNGIYEQYF. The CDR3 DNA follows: TGTGCCAGCAGCCTGGACAGGGGGAATGGGATCTACGAGCAGTACTTC.

The DNA for the CDR3 is TGTGCCATCACGGAGGACAGCTCTGGAAACACCATATATTTT. Translation gives CAITEDSSGNTIYF. This chain uses TRBV10-3 with TRBJ1-3, with D perhaps matching TRBD1 (6 bases). The V end was cut by 7 bases, the J end by 0 bases, with 10 bases between. CDR3 length: 14 residues. The germline CDR1 and CDR2 sequences are ENHRY and SYGVKD.

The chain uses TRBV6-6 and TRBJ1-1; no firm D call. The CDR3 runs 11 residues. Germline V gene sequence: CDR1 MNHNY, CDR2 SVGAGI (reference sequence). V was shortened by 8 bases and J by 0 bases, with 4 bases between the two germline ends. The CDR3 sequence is CASGLNTEAFF. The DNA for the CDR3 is TGTGCCAGCGGCTTGAACACTGAAGCTTTCTTT.

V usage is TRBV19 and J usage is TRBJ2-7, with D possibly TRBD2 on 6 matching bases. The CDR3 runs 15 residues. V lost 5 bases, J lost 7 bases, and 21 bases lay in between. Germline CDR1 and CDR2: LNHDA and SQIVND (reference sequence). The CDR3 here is CASSSPGGGIWEQYF. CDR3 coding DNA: TGTGCCAGTAGTTCCCCCGGTGGGGGGATCTGGGAGCAGTACTTC.

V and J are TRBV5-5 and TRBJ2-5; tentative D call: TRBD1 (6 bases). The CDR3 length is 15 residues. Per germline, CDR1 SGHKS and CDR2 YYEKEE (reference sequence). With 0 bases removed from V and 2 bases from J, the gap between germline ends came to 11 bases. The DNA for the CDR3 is TGTGCCAGCAGCTTGGACGGCAGGGGACAAGAGACCCAGTACTTC. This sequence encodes CASSLDGRGQETQYF.

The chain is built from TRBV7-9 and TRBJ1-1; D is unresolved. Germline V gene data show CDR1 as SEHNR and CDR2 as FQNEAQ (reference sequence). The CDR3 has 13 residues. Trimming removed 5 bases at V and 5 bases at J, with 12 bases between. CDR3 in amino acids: CASSQTSGTEAFF. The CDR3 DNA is TGTGCCAGCAGCCAAACCTCGGGGACTGAAGCTTTCTTT.

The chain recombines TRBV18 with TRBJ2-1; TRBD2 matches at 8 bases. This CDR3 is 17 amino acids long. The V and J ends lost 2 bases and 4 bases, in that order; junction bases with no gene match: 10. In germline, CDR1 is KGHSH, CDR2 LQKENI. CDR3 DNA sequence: TGTGCCAGCTCACCAAAAGCGGGGGACTCCCGTTACAATGAGCAGTTCTTC. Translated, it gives CASSPKAGDSRYNEQFF.

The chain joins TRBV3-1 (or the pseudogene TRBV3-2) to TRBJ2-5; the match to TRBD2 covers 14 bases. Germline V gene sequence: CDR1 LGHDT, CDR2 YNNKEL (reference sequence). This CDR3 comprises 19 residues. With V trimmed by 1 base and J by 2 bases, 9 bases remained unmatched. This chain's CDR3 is CASSQGSLGLAGVQETQYF. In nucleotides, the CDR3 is TGTGCCAGCAGCCAAGGTAGCTTGGGACTAGCGGGGGTACAAGAGACCCAGTACTTC.

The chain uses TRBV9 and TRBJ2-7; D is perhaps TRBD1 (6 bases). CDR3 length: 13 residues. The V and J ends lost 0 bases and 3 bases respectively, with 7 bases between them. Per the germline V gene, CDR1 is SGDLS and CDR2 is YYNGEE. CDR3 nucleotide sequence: TGTGCCAGCAGCGTAGCGGACAGCTACGAGCAGTACTTC. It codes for CASSVADSYEQYF.

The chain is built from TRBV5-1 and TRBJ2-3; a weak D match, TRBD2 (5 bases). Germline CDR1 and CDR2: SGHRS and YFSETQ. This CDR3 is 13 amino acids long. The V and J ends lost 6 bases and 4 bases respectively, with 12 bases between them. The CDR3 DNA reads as TGCGCCAGCAAGGAGAGGGCCGCAGATACGCAGTATTTT. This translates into CASKERAADTQYF. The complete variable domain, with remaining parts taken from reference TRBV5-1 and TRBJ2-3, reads KAGVTQTPRYLIKTRGQQVTLSCSPISGHRSVSWYQQTPGQGLQFLFEYFSETQRNKGNFPGRFSGRQFSNSRSEMNVSTLELGDSALYLCASKERAADTQYFGPGTRLTVL.

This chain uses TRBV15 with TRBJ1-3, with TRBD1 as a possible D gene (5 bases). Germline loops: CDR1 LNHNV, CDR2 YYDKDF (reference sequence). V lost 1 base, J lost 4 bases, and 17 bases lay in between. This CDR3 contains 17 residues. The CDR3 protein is CATSRVPRWGEGNTIYF. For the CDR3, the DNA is TGTGCCACCAGCAGAGTGCCGAGGTGGGGGGAGGGAAACACCATATATTTT.

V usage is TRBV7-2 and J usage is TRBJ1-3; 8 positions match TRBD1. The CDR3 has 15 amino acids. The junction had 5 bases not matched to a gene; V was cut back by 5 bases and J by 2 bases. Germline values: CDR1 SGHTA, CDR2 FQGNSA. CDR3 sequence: CASSPQTGAGNTIYF. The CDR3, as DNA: TGTGCCAGCAGCCCTCAGACAGGGGCTGGAAACACCATATATTTT. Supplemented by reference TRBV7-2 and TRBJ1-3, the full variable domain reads GAGVSQSPSNKVTEKGKDVELRCDPISGHTALYWYRQSLGQGLEFLIYFQGNSAPDKSGLPSDRFSAERTGGSVSTLTIQRTQQEDSAVYLCASSPQTGAGNTIYFGEGSWLTVV.

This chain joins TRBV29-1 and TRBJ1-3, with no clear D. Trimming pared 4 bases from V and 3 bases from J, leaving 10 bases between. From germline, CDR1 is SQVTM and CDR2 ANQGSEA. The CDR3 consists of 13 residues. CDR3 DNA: TGCAGCGTTGTAATTCAGAATGGAAACACCATATATTTT. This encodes CSVVIQNGNTIYF.

The CDR3 DNA reads TGCGCCAGCAGCCGCCTAGGAGGGGCCGGGCAGCCCCAGCATTTT. This encodes CASSRLGGAGQPQHF. The chain carries TRBV5-1 and TRBJ1-5; a weak D match, TRBD1 (5 bases). Trimming pared 4 bases from V and 7 bases from J, leaving 18 bases between. The CDR3 runs to 15 residues. CDR1 SGHRS and CDR2 YFSETQ come from the germline V gene.

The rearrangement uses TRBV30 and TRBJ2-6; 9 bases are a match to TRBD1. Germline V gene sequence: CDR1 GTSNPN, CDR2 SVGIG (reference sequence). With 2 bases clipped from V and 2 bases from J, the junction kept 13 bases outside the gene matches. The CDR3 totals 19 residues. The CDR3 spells CAWSTIPGQGKAGANVLTF. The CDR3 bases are TGTGCCTGGAGTACCATCCCGGGACAGGGCAAGGCTGGGGCCAACGTCCTGACTTTC.